The 13 T cell receptor beta chains given below trace back to one sample, sequenced in a study of T cell changes during pregnancy in multiple sclerosis. The assay was immunoSEQ multiplex PCR, and TCRdb's table has in-frame clones only and misses some. The profile covers approximately 37,000 clones, with roughly 87% appearing a single time and 1% to 1.5% taken by the ten largest. The input for sequencing was CD4+ T cells from peripheral blood mononuclear cells, taken in the first trimester of pregnancy. These receptors were collected from a female donor with multiple sclerosis, enrolled in a pregnancy study.

This clone counts as medium-sized. The gene calls are TRBV12-5 and TRBJ1-5, with 7 nucleotides matching TRBD1. Germline values: CDR1 LGHNT, CDR2 FRNRAP. Trimming took 5 bases from V and 3 from J; bases not matched to a gene: 4. The CDR3 is 14 amino acids. This CDR3 reads CASGRDSFNQPQHF. For the CDR3, the DNA is TGTGCTAGTGGTCGGGACAGCTTCAATCAGCCCCAGCATTTT.

A few counts support this clone. The chain links TRBV7-2 to TRBJ1-5; no firm D call. V gave up 5 bases and J gave up 0 bases, with 8 bases separating them. The CDR3 loop spans 14 amino acids. The germline CDR1 and CDR2 sequences are SGHTA and FQGNSA. The CDR3 DNA sequence: TGTGCCAGCAGCCCTAGATATAGCAATCAGCCCCAGCATTTT. Protein: CASSPRYSNQPQHF.

The chain uses TRBV14 and TRBJ2-7; 9 nucleotides match TRBD1. The CDR3 length is 17 residues. V dropped 1 base and J dropped 3; count of bases not matched to a gene: 10. CDR1 is SGHDN and CDR2 is FVKESK in the germline V gene. CDR3 loop: CASSQVPIGQGYYEQYF. CDR3 DNA sequence: TGTGCCAGCAGCCAAGTTCCTATAGGACAGGGGTACTACGAGCAGTACTTC.

CDR3 protein: CASSTRRGLAGGHRDTQYF. DNA for the CDR3: TGTGCCAGCAGCACTAGGAGGGGACTAGCGGGAGGCCACAGAGATACGCAGTATTTT. The V gene is TRBV7-2, the J gene TRBJ2-3; 15 nucleotides line up with TRBD2. Per the germline V gene, CDR1 is SGHTA and CDR2 is FQGNSA. CDR3 length equals 19 residues. J lost 5 bases, V lost 5 bases, and 14 bases had no gene match.

The CDR3 loop is CASSPDGTSGIWGELFF. CDR3 DNA: TGTGCCAGCAGCCCAGACGGGACTAGCGGGATTTGGGGGGAGCTGTTTTTT. This chain joins TRBV5-6 and TRBJ2-2; TRBD2 agrees at 13 bases. Germline V gene data show CDR1 as SGHDT and CDR2 as YYEEEE. After removal of 4 bases from V and 8 bases from J, the junction contained 11 bases not matched to a gene. The CDR3 is 17 amino acids.

This chain uses TRBV7-9 with TRBJ2-3; TRBD2 agrees at 10 bases. The CDR3 runs to 17 residues. V lost 1 base and J lost 4; bases outside the gene matches: 8. CDR1 is SEHNR, CDR2 FQNEAQ, per germline (reference sequence). The CDR3 nucleotides read TGTGCCAGCAGCTTAGGTATGGCTAGCGGGAGACCAGATACGCAGTATTTT. Its protein product is CASSLGMASGRPDTQYF.

The genes are TRBV27 and TRBJ1-4; weak D call: TRBD1 (6 bases). Germline V gives CDR1 MNHEY, CDR2 SMNVEV (reference sequence). Trimming removed 5 bases at V and 0 bases at J, with 16 bases between. This CDR3 has 17 amino acids. The CDR3: CASSLDLDSATNEKLFF. In nucleotides, the CDR3 is TGTGCCAGCAGTCTTGATTTGGACAGTGCAACTAATGAAAAACTGTTTTTT.

The V call is TRBV5-1, the J call TRBJ2-7, with 9 bases identical to TRBD1. Germline V gene data show CDR1 as SGHRS and CDR2 as YFSETQ. This CDR3 has 17 residues. The ends lost 0 bases at V and 3 bases at J; junction bases unmatched: 10. CDR3 protein: CASSLEMWTGEGYEQYF. The CDR3 region has the DNA TGCGCCAGCAGCTTGGAGATGTGGACAGGGGAAGGCTACGAGCAGTACTTC. Combining the CDR3 with reference TRBV5-1 and TRBJ2-7 gives the whole variable domain KAGVTQTPRYLIKTRGQQVTLSCSPISGHRSVSWYQQTPGQGLQFLFEYFSETQRNKGNFPGRFSGRQFSNSRSEMNVSTLELGDSALYLCASSLEMWTGEGYEQYFGPGTRLTVT.

This sequence joins TRBV7-2 and TRBJ1-2; TRBD1 might be the D (6 bases). The CDR3 covers 15 residues. Germline V gene data show CDR1 as SGHTA and CDR2 as FQGNSA. V lost 3 bases and J lost 6, with 17 bases in between. CDR3 DNA sequence: TGTGCCAGCAGCTTGGGGGCACTACGTTTGAATGGCTACACCTTC. Translation: CASSLGALRLNGYTF.

This clone has a single count. The rearrangement uses TRBV11-3 and TRBJ2-1; D is possibly TRBD2 (6 bases). Trimming shortened V by 3 bases and J by 5 bases, and 17 bases separated the two germline ends. This CDR3 has 16 residues. Germline lookup yields CDR1 SGHNT and CDR2 YENEEA. CDR3 sequence reads: CASSLGGSDPNNEQFF. The CDR3, as DNA: TGTGCCAGCAGCTTGGGGGGTAGCGATCCGAACAATGAGCAGTTCTTC.

This sequence joins TRBV6-6 and TRBJ1-2; no clear D gene. The length of the CDR3 is 14 residues. Germline V gene sequence: CDR1 MNHNY, CDR2 SVGAGI (reference sequence). V shed 0 bases and J shed 3 bases, with 8 bases lying between them. CDR3 DNA sequence: TGTGCCAGCAGTTACTCAACAGATTACTATGGCTACACCTTC. Its protein product is CASSYSTDYYGYTF.

This rearrangement joins TRBV2 to TRBJ1-5; the match to TRBD1 covers 9 bases. Germline V gene lookup returns CDR1 SNHLY and CDR2 FYNNEI. This CDR3 has 15 residues. With 6 bases clipped from V and 10 bases from J, the junction kept 13 bases outside the gene matches. CDR3 in amino acids: CASSADRGGHLPQHF. In DNA form, the CDR3 reads TGTGCCAGCAGCGCGGACAGGGGAGGACACCTACCCCAGCATTTT.

The V gene is TRBV27, the J gene TRBJ1-1; 9 bases are a match to TRBD1. The CDR3 loop spans 16 amino acids. The J segment lost 1 base and the V segment lost 5 bases, leaving 8 bases of the junction unmatched. Looked up from germline, CDR1 is MNHEY and CDR2 is SMNVEV (reference sequence). In nucleotides, the CDR3 is TGTGCCAGCAGTCTTATTTGGGACAGGGAGAACACTGAAGCTTTCTTT. It specifies CASSLIWDRENTEAFF.